These T cell receptor beta chains were read from a single sample in a study of beta chain features in type 1 diabetes. Measured with immunoSEQ multiplex PCR; TCRdb has only the in-frame clones, and not every one. The sample yields 100,000 to 150,000 clones, roughly 17% seen once. The material sequenced was central memory CD4+ T cells from blood. Receptors originate from a man between 18 and 35 years old with type 1 diabetes. Both conserved end residues are trimmed from each CDR3. Fields, in order: J gene, V gene, CDR3 protein.

J gene: TRBJ2-7
V gene: TRBV2
CDR3 protein: ASNGGRASYEQY

J gene: TRBJ1-4
V gene: TRBV10-3
CDR3 protein: AIRRTGAENEKLF

J gene: TRBJ1-1
V gene: TRBV7-9
CDR3 protein: ASSFAVNTEAF

J gene: .
V gene: TRBV30
CDR3 protein: AWRRGLGDEQY

J gene: TRBJ2-7
V gene: TRBV14
CDR3 protein: ASSQEQGKSYEQY

J gene: TRBJ2-7
V gene: TRBV5-4
CDR3 protein: ASSLTGSYEQY

J gene: TRBJ2-6
V gene: TRBV7-9
CDR3 protein: ASSAGRQSSGANVLT

J gene: TRBJ1-2
V gene: TRBV29-1
CDR3 protein: SVESGARGLYGYT

J gene: TRBJ1-4
V gene: TRBV30
CDR3 protein: AWSAGTTNEKLF

J gene: TRBJ2-1
V gene: TRBV4-2
CDR3 protein: ASGRRGFANEQF

J gene: TRBJ2-3
V gene: TRBV5-1
CDR3 protein: ASSTGTSRTDTQY

J gene: TRBJ1-4
V gene: TRBV23-1
CDR3 protein: ASSQAKEATNEKLF

J gene: TRBJ2-1
V gene: TRBV6-1
CDR3 protein: ASTQAHTGYNEQF

J gene: TRBJ1-5
V gene: TRBV30
CDR3 protein: AWSLTTGSQPQH

J gene: TRBJ2-7
V gene: TRBV20-1
CDR3 protein: SLRRNYEQY

J gene: TRBJ1-4
V gene: TRBV4-2
CDR3 protein: ASSQGQGRERLF

J gene: TRBJ2-7
V gene: TRBV6-5
CDR3 protein: ASSVSRGSSYEQY

J gene: TRBJ2-2
V gene: TRBV28
CDR3 protein: ASSLSGNTGELF